Listed below are T cell receptor beta chains from one sample, sequenced in a study of OX40 agonist ivuxolimab in advanced cancers. The protocol was immunoSEQ multiplex PCR, while the TCRdb copy is restricted to in-frame clones and leaves out a portion. The table records tens of thousands of clones, more than 75% of them present only once. Sample: CD4+ or CD8+ T cells sorted from blood, taken in a trial of the OX40 agonist ivuxolimab. These receptors originate from an adult with an advanced solid tumor such as melanoma, head and neck, liver or kidney cancer. The CDR3 runs from the conserved cysteine through the conserved F or W. The D gene is left open where the match is weak. Clone size is not always given. Where it is, it says once, few, many or a class for expanded clones.

J: TRBJ1-1; D: -; size: -; V: TRBV7-9; DNA: TGTGCCGGTTCTCAGTGGCAGCCCTCACCGGACACTGAAGCTTTCTTT; CDR3: CAGSQWQPSPDTEAFF
J: TRBJ1-1; D: -; size: -; V: TRBV27; DNA: TGTGCCAGCAGGATTGCAGGGAAGACTGAAGCTTTCTTT; CDR3: CASRIAGKTEAFF
J: TRBJ2-7; D: -; size: -; V: TRBV5-4; DNA: TGTGCCAGCAGCTGGGGCGATCGCACCTACGAGCAGTACTTC; CDR3: CASSWGDRTYEQYF
J: TRBJ1-3; D: TRBD1; size: -; V: TRBV13; DNA: TGTGCCAGCAGCTTAGGGTATCAGGGGGGCTCTGGAAACACCATATATTTT; CDR3: CASSLGYQGGSGNTIYF
J: TRBJ1-1; D: TRBD1; size: -; V: TRBV18; DNA: TGTGCCAGCTCCCCAGGGGGCCCGAGCACTGAAGCTTTCTTT; CDR3: CASSPGGPSTEAFF
J: TRBJ2-2; D: TRBD1; size: -; V: TRBV6-5; DNA: TGTGCCAGCAGCCGATGGACAGGGGACACCGGGGAGCTGTTTTTT; CDR3: CASSRWTGDTGELFF
J: TRBJ2-5; D: TRBD2; size: -; V: TRBV11-2; DNA: TGTGCCAGCAGCTTTCGGACTAGCGGGAAACAGGGGACCCAGTACTTC; CDR3: CASSFRTSGKQGTQYF
J: TRBJ2-5; D: -; size: -; V: TRBV13; DNA: TGTGCCAGCAGCTCGAACCAAGAGACCCAGTACTTC; CDR3: CASSSNQETQYF
J: TRBJ2-3; D: TRBD2; size: -; V: TRBV4-2; DNA: TGTGCCAGCAGCCACCCGGGAGGAAGCACAGATACGCAGTATTTT; CDR3: CASSHPGGSTDTQYF
J: TRBJ2-7; D: -; size: -; V: TRBV7-9; DNA: TGTGCCAGCAGCCGACAGTCCTCCTACGAGCAGTACTTC; CDR3: CASSRQSSYEQYF
J: TRBJ1-5; D: -; size: -; V: TRBV5-6; DNA: TGTGCCAGCAGCCTGGCGGGGGCGTCGTATCAGCCCCAGCATTTT; CDR3: CASSLAGASYQPQHF
J: TRBJ2-3; D: -; size: -; V: TRBV19; DNA: TGTGCCAGTAGTACCTTAGTAATCGGCACAGATACGCAGTATTTT; CDR3: CASSTLVIGTDTQYF
J: TRBJ1-4; D: -; size: -; V: TRBV4-1; DNA: TGCGCCAGCCGACAGGACCCTAATGAAAAACTGTTTTTT; CDR3: CASRQDPNEKLFF
J: TRBJ1-1; D: -; size: -; V: TRBV5-1; DNA: TGCGCCAGCAGCTTGGCCAATTTGGAGACTGAAGCTTTCTTT; CDR3: CASSLANLETEAFF
J: TRBJ2-7; D: -; size: -; V: TRBV7-5; DNA: TGTGCCAGCAGCTTAGTGGGGACTAGTGGCTCCTACGAGCAGTACTTC; CDR3: CASSLVGTSGSYEQYF
J: TRBJ2-3; D: TRBD2; size: -; V: TRBV10-3; DNA: TGTGCCATCAGTGTGAATGGCCCCTTAGCGGGAGGTGCAGTCACAGATACGCAGTATTTT; CDR3: CAISVNGPLAGGAVTDTQYF
J: TRBJ1-5; D: TRBD1; size: -; V: TRBV19; DNA: TGTGCCAGTAGTATGCCAGGGGGGGAATGGACCCAGCATTTT; CDR3: CASSMPGGEWTQHF
J: TRBJ2-7; D: -; size: -; V: TRBV28; DNA: TGTGCCAGCAGTTTAGGGGGAGTCGGGAAGGAGCAGTACTTC; CDR3: CASSLGGVGKEQYF
J: TRBJ2-2; D: TRBD2; size: -; V: TRBV5-1; DNA: TGCGCCAGCAGTCCCGGGACTACGAACACCGGGGAGCTGTTTTTT; CDR3: CASSPGTTNTGELFF
J: TRBJ2-3; D: TRBD2; size: -; V: TRBV9; DNA: TGTGCCAGCAGCGGACAGGGGACTAGCGGGAGGATCTCAGATACGCAGTATTTT; CDR3: CASSGQGTSGRISDTQYF
J: TRBJ2-1; D: TRBD2; size: -; V: TRBV7-9; DNA: TGTGCCAGCACCCCTCGGACTAGCGGGCCCTACAATGAGCAGTTCTTC; CDR3: CASTPRTSGPYNEQFF
J: TRBJ1-5; D: -; size: -; V: TRBV28; DNA: TGTGCCAGCAGTTACGCTCTCTATGGGGAGGTCGTGCATCAGCCCCAGCATTTT; CDR3: CASSYALYGEVVHQPQHF
J: TRBJ1-1; D: -; size: -; V: TRBV25-1; DNA: TGTGCCAGCAGTGACACCCCGAACACTGAAGCTTTCTTT; CDR3: CASSDTPNTEAFF
J: TRBJ2-1; D: -; size: -; V: TRBV27; DNA: TGTGCCAGCAGCCCAGTTCAGAGCTCCTACAATGAGCAGTTCTTC; CDR3: CASSPVQSSYNEQFF
J: TRBJ2-1; D: TRBD1; size: -; V: TRBV9; DNA: TGTGCCAGCAGCGTACCAGAGACAGGGGGCGACCCCTACAATGAGCAGTTCTTC; CDR3: CASSVPETGGDPYNEQFF
J: TRBJ2-7; D: -; size: -; V: TRBV5-3; DNA: TGTGCCAGAAGCCCGGCGGGTTGGGTCTCCTACGAGCAGTACTTC; CDR3: CARSPAGWVSYEQYF
J: TRBJ1-2; D: -; size: -; V: TRBV28; DNA: TGTGCCAGCAGTTCTTCCCGGGGGGCGTATAGCTATGGCTACACCTTC; CDR3: CASSSSRGAYSYGYTF
J: TRBJ1-4; D: TRBD1; size: -; V: TRBV27; DNA: TGTGCCAGCAGTCCCGAGGCAGGGGGCCTAACTAATGAAAAACTGTTTTTT; CDR3: CASSPEAGGLTNEKLFF
J: TRBJ1-2; D: -; size: -; V: TRBV14; DNA: TGTGCCAGCAGCCCAAGCAACTATGGCTACACCTTC; CDR3: CASSPSNYGYTF
J: TRBJ1-2; D: -; size: -; V: TRBV5-8; DNA: TGTGCCAGCAGCTCCTTAAAGATCTATGGCTACACCTTC; CDR3: CASSSLKIYGYTF
J: TRBJ2-7; D: TRBD2; size: -; V: TRBV19; DNA: TGTGCCAGTAGTCCGGGACTAGCGGTCTACGAGCAGTACTTC; CDR3: CASSPGLAVYEQYF
J: TRBJ2-1; D: -; size: -; V: TRBV2; DNA: TGTGCCAGCGGCCAGGCGTCCTACAATGAGCAGTTCTTC; CDR3: CASGQASYNEQFF
J: TRBJ1-1; D: -; size: -; V: TRBV9; DNA: TGTGCCAGCAGCGTAGAGGTGGGGGGTCTAGGGGACGCTGAAGCTTTCTTT; CDR3: CASSVEVGGLGDAEAFF
J: TRBJ2-7; D: -; size: -; V: TRBV27; DNA: TGTGCCAGCAGTTCCCCCCCCTACGAGCAGTACTTC; CDR3: CASSSPPYEQYF
J: TRBJ1-1; D: -; size: few; V: TRBV6-1; DNA: TGTGCCAGCAGTGAAGAGGGGGGTCGGGACTTTATGAACACTGAAGCTTTCTTT; CDR3: CASSEEGGRDFMNTEAFF
J: TRBJ2-7; D: TRBD2; size: once; V: TRBV5-1; DNA: TGCGCCAGCAGCTTGGATTTAGCGGGGACCTACGAGCAGTACTTC; CDR3: CASSLDLAGTYEQYF